The rows below give T cell receptor beta chains drawn from one sample of a study. TCRdb fed the 5' RACE reads into MiXCR, producing one record per CDR3 protein. This table holds roughly 40,000 distinct CDR3 sequences, less than 35% found once. Material: memory CD4+ T cells sorted from a lymph node. These receptors came from a female donor with breast cancer. Both conserved end residues are part of each CDR3. The D gene is left open where the match is weak. Some rows have no size entry. The others give once, few or many, or a class for an expanded clone.

TRBD2	TRBV7-9	TRBJ2-1	14	many	CASSFRTSDNEQFF	TGTGCCAGCAGCTTCCGGACTAGCGATAATGAGCAGTTCTTC
NA	TRBV12-3/TRBV12-4	TRBJ2-1	18	NA	CASSPPLLAQWDYNEQFF	TGTGCCAGCAGTCCCCCCCTACTAGCTCAGTGGGACTACAATGAGCAGTTCTTC
NA	TRBV20-1	TRBJ2-3	12	NA	CSPGTDTDTQYF	TGCAGCCCAGGGACTGACACAGATACGCAGTATTTT
NA	TRBV28	TRBJ2-3	13	NA	CANSDGSTDTQYF	TGTGCCAATTCGGACGGAAGCACAGATACGCAGTATTTT
NA	TRBV5-5	TRBJ2-7	15	NA	CASSLGGLPPYEQYF	TGTGCCAGCAGCTTAGGGGGACTTCCCCCTTACGAGCAGTACTTC
NA	TRBV28	TRBJ2-7	14	NA	CASSLNTRGPEQYF	TGTGCCAGCAGTTTAAATACGCGAGGACCCGAGCAGTACTTC
NA	TRBV4-1	TRBJ2-1	16	few	CASSQVDSSSYNEQFF	TGCGCCAGCAGCCAGGTCGACAGTAGCTCCTACAATGAGCAGTTCTTC
NA	TRBV3-1	TRBJ1-5	15	NA	CASSQGGRAGQPQHF	TGTGCCAGCAGCCAAGGGGGCAGGGCAGGCCAGCCCCAGCATTTT
TRBD2	TRBV20-1	TRBJ2-3	14	NA	CSASDGGAVDTQYF	TGCAGTGCTAGTGACGGGGGGGCCGTAGATACGCAGTATTTT
TRBD2	TRBV3-1	TRBJ2-1	17	few	CASSPASGEPSYNEQFF	TGTGCCAGCAGCCCAGCTAGCGGGGAGCCCTCCTACAATGAGCAGTTCTTC
NA	TRBV7-6	TRBJ1-1	13	few	CASSPNKNTEAFF	TGTGCCAGCAGCCCAAACAAGAACACTGAAGCTTTCTTT
TRBD2	TRBV20-1	TRBJ2-3	14	NA	CSAPGLANTDTQYF	TGCAGTGCCCCGGGACTAGCGAACACAGATACGCAGTATTTT
TRBD1	TRBV6-5	TRBJ1-6	14	many	CASSPTGGSSPLHF	TGTGCCAGCAGCCCAACAGGGGGCTCATCACCCCTCCACTTT
NA	TRBV4-1	TRBJ2-1	17	NA	CASSQVVTATRDNEQFF	TGCGCCAGCAGCCAAGTCGTGACAGCAACTCGGGACAATGAGCAGTTCTTC